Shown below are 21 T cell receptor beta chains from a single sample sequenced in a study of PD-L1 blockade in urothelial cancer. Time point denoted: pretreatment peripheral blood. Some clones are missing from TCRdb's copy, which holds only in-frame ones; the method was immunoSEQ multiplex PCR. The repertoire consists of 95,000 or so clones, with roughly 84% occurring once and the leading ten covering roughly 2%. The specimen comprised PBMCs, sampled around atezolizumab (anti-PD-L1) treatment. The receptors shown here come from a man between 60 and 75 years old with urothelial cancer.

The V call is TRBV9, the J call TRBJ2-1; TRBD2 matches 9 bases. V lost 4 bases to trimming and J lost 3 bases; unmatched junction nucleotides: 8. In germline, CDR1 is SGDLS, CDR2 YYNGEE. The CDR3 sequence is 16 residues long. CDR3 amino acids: CASSTGMRGGYNEQFF. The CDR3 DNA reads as TGTGCCAGCAGCACAGGGATGCGGGGGGGCTACAATGAGCAGTTCTTC. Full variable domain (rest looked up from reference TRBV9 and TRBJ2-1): DSGVTQTPKHLITATGQRVTLRCSPRSGDLSVYWYQQSLDQGLQFLIQYYNGEERAKGNILERFSAQQFPDLHSELNLSSLELGDSALYFCASSTGMRGGYNEQFFGPGTRLTVL.

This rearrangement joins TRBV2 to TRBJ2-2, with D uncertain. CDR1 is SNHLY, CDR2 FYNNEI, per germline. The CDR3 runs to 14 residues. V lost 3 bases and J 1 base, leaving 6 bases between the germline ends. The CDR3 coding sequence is TGTGCCAGCAGTGACGGTAGGAACACCGGGGAGCTGTTTTTT. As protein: CASSDGRNTGELFF.

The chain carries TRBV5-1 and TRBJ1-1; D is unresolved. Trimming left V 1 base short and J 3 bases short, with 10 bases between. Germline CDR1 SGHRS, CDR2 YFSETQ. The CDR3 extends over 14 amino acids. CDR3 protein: CASSLRFQDTEAFF. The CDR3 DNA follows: TGCGCCAGCAGCTTGCGATTTCAGGACACTGAAGCTTTCTTT.

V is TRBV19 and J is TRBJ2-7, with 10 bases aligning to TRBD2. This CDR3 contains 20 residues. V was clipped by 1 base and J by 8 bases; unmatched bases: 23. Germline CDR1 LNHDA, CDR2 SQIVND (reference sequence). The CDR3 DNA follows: TGTGCCAGTAGTATAGGGCGAAAAGCGGGAGGGCCCATACCACCCATCCAGCAGTACTTC. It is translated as CASSIGRKAGGPIPPIQQYF.

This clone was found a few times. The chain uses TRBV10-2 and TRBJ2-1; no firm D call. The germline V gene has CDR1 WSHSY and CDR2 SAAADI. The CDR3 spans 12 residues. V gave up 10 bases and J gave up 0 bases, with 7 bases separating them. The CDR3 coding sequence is TGCGCCACCTGGAGCTCCTACAATGAGCAGTTCTTC. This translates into CATWSSYNEQFF.

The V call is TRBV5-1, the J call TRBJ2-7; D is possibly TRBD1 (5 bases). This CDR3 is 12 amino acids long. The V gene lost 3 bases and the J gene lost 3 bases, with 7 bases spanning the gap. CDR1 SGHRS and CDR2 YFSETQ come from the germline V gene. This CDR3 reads CASSYDSYEQYF. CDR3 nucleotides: TGCGCCAGCAGCTACGACAGCTACGAGCAGTACTTC.

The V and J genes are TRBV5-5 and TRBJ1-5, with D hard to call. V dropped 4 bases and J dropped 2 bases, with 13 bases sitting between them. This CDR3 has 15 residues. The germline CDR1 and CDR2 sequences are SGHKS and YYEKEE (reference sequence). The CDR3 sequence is CASSLIMGGNQPQHF. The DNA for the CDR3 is TGTGCCAGCAGCCTCATCATGGGAGGCAATCAGCCCCAGCATTTT.

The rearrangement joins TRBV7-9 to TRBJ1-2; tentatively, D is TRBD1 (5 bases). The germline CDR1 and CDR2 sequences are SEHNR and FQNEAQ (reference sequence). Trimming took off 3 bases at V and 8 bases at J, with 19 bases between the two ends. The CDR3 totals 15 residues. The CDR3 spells CASSLVQGRYVGYTF. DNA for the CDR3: TGTGCCAGCAGCTTGGTGCAGGGAAGATATGTCGGCTACACCTTC.

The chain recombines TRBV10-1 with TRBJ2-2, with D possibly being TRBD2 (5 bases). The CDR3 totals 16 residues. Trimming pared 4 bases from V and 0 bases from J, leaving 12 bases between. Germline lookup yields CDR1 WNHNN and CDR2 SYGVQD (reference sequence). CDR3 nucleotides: TGCGCCAGCAGTGGCCTGGGGAGCGCGAACACCGGGGAGCTGTTTTTT. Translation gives CASSGLGSANTGELFF.

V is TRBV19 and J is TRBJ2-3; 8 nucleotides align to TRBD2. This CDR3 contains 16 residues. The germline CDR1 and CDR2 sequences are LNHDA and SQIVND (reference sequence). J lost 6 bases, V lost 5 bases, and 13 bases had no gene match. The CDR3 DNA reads TGTGCCAGTAGTCCCACTAGCGGAGGAGTGGATGATACGCAGTATTTT. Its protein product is CASSPTSGGVDDTQYF.

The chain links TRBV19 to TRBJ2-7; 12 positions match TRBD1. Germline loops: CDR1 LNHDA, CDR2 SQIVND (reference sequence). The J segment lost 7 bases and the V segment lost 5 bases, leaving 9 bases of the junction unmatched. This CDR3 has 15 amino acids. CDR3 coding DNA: TGTGCCAGTAGTGCTGGGGACAGGGGGCGCGAAGAGCAGTACTTC. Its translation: CASSAGDRGREEQYF.

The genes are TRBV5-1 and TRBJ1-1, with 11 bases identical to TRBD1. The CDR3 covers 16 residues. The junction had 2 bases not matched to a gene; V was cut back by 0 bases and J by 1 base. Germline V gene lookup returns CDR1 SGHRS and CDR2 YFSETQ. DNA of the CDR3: TGCGCCAGCAGCTTGGGGGGACAGGGGGGGAACACTGAAGCTTTCTTT. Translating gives CASSLGGQGGNTEAFF.

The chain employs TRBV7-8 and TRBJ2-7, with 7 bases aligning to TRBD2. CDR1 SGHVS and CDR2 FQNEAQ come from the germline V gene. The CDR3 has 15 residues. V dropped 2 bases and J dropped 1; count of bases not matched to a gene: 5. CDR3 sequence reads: CASSLSASGSYEQYF. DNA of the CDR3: TGTGCCAGCAGCTTATCGGCTAGCGGTTCCTACGAGCAGTACTTC.

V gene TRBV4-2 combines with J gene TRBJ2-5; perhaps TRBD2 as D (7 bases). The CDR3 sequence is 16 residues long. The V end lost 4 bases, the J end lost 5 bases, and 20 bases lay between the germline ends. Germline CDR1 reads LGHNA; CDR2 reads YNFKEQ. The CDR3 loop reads CASSLSFGGRGETQYF. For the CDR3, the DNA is TGTGCCAGCAGCCTCTCATTTGGGGGGCGGGGGGAGACCCAGTACTTC.

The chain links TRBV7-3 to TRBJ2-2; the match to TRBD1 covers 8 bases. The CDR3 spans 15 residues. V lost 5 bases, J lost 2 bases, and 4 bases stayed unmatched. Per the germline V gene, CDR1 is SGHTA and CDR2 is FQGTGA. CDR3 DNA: TGTGCCAGCAGCCAAGGACAGGGTAACACCGGGGAGCTGTTTTTT. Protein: CASSQGQGNTGELFF.

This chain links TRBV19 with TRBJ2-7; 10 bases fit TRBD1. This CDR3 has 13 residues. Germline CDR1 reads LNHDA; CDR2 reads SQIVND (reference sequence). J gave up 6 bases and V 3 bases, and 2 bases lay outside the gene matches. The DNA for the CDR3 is TGTGCCAGTAGTATGGGACAGGGGATCGAGCAGTACTTC. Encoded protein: CASSMGQGIEQYF.

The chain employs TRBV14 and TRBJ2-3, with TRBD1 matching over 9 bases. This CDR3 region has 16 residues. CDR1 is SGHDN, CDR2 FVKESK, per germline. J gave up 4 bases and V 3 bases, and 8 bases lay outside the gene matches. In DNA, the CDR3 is TGTGCCAGCAGCCACCGGACAGGGGTTGGGCCAGATACGCAGTATTTT. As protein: CASSHRTGVGPDTQYF.

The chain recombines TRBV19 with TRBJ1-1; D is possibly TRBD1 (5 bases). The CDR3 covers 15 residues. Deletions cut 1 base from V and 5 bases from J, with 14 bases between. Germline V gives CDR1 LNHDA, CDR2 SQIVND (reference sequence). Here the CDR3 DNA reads TGTGCCAGTAGTATAGGAGGGGCAGGGAGGACTGAAGCTTTCTTT. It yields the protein CASSIGGAGRTEAFF.

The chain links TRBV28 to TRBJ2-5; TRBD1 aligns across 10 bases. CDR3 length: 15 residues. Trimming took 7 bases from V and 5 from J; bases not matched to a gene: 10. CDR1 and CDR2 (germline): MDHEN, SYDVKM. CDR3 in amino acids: CASTLPDRGPETQYF. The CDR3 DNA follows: TGTGCCAGCACCCTTCCTGACAGGGGGCCGGAGACCCAGTACTTC.

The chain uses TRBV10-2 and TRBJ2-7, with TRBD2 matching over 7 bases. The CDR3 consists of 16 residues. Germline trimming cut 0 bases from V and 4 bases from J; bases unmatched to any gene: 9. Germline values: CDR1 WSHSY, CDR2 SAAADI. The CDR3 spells CASSESGLESVYEQYF. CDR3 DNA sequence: TGCGCCAGCAGTGAGTCAGGACTAGAGAGCGTATACGAGCAGTACTTC.

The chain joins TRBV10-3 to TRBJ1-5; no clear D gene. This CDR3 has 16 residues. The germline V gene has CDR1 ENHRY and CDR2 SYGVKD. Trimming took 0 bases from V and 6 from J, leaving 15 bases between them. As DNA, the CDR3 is TGTGCCATCAGTGAGTCGGGAGGTTGGGGTGGTCAGCCCCAGCATTTT. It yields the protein CAISESGGWGGQPQHF.